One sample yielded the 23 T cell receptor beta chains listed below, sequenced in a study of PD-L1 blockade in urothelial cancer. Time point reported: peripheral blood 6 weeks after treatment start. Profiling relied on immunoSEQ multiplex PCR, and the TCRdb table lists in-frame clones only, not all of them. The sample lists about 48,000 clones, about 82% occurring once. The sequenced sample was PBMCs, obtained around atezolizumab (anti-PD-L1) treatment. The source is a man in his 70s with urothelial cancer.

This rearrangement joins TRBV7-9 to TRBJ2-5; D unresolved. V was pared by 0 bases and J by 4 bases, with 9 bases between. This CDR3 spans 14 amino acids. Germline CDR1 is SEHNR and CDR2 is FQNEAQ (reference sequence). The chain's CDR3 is CASSLASPLETQYF. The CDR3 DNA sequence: TGTGCCAGCAGCTTAGCGTCCCCTTTAGAGACCCAGTACTTC.

CDR3: CASSETGSEETQYF. The CDR3 DNA reads as TGTGCCAGCAGTGAGACAGGGTCGGAAGAGACCCAGTACTTC. This chain uses TRBV6-1 with TRBJ2-5, with 7 bases aligning to TRBD1. The CDR3 is made up of 14 amino acids. Germline CDR1 is MNHNS and CDR2 is SASEGT. V dropped 3 bases and J dropped 3; count of bases not matched to a gene: 4.

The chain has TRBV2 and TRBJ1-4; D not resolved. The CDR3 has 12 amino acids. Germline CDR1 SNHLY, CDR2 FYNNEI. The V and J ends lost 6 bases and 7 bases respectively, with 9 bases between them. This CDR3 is CASRAGIEKLFF. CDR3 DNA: TGTGCCAGCAGGGCGGGGATTGAAAAACTGTTTTTT.

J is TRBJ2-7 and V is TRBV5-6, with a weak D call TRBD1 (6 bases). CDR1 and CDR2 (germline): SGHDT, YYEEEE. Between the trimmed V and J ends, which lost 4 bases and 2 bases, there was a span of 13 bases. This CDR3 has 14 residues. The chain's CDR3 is CASSPTGDAYEQYF. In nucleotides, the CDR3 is TGTGCCAGCAGCCCGACAGGCGACGCCTACGAGCAGTACTTC. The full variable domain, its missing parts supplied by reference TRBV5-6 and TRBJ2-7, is DAGVTQSPTHLIKTRGQQVTLRCSPKSGHDTVSWYQQALGQGPQFIFQYYEEEERQRGNFPDRFSGHQFPNYSSELNVNALLLGDSALYLCASSPTGDAYEQYFGPGTRLTVT.

CDR3: CASSQGVLAGTQQYF. CDR3 in DNA: TGCGCCAGCAGCCAAGGGGTACTAGCGGGAACGCAGCAGTACTTC. The rearrangement uses TRBV4-1 and TRBJ2-7, with 10 bases lining up with TRBD2. Germline V gives CDR1 MGHRA, CDR2 YSYEKL. This CDR3 comprises 15 residues. With V trimmed by 1 base and J by 8 bases, 8 bases remained unmatched.

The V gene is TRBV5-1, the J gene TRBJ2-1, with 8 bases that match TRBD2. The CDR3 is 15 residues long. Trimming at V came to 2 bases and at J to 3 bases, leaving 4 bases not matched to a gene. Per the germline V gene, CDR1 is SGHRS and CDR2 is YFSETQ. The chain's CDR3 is CASSLSSGSYNEQFF. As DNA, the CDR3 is TGCGCCAGCAGCTTATCGAGCGGGAGCTACAATGAGCAGTTCTTC.

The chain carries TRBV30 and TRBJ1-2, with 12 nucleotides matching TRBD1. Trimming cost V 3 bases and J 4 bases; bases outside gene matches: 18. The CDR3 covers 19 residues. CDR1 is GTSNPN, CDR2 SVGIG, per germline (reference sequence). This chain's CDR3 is CAWRSRDRGRVRKFYGYTF. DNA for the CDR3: TGTGCCTGGAGATCAAGGGACAGGGGGCGCGTTCGAAAATTCTATGGCTACACCTTC.

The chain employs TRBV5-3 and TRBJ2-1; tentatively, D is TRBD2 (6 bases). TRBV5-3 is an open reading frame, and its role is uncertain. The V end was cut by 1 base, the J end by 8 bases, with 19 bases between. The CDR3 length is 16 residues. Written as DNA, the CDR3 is TGTGCCAGAAGCTTGAAGGAACGGGGGAGTGGGGATGAGCAGTTCTTC. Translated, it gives CARSLKERGSGDEQFF.

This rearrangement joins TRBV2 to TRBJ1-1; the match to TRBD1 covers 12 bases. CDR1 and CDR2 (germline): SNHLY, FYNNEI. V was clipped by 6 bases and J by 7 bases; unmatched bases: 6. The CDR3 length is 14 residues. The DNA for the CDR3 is TGTGCCAGCAGGGCCGGGACAGGGGGCTTTGAAGCTTTCTTT. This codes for CASRAGTGGFEAFF.

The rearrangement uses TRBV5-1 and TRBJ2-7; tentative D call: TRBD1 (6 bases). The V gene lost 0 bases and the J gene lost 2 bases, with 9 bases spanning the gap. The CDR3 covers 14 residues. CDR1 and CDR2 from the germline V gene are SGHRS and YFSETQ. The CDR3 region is CASSLGQGPYEQYF. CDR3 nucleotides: TGCGCCAGCAGCTTGGGGCAGGGGCCCTACGAGCAGTACTTC.

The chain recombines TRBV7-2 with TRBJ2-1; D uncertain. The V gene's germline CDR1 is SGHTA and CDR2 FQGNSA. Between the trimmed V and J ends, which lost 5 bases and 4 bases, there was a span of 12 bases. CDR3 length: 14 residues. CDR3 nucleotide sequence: TGTGCCAGCAGCCTTATTACAGATTACAATGAGCAGTTCTTC. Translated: CASSLITDYNEQFF.

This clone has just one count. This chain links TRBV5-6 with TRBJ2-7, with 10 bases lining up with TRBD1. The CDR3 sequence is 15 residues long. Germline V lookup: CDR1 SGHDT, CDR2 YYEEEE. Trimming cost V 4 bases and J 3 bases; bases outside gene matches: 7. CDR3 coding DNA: TGTGCCAGCAGCCAGACAGGGGGCATTTACTACGAGCAGTACTTC. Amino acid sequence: CASSQTGGIYYEQYF.

The CDR3 sequence is CASSFGEGHQPQHF. CDR3 nucleotides: TGTGCCAGCAGTTTTGGGGAGGGGCATCAGCCCCAGCATTTT. The V and J genes are TRBV28 and TRBJ1-5; tentatively, D is TRBD1 (5 bases). The CDR3 runs 14 residues. From germline, CDR1 is MDHEN and CDR2 SYDVKM. The ends were cut back, 3 bases at V and 5 bases at J, with 11 bases in the middle.

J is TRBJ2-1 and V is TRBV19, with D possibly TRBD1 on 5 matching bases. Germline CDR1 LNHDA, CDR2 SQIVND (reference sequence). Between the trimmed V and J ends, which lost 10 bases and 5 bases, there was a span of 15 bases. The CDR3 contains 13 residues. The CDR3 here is CATKGQENNEQFF. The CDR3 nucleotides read TGTGCCACAAAGGGGCAGGAAAACAATGAGCAGTTCTTC.

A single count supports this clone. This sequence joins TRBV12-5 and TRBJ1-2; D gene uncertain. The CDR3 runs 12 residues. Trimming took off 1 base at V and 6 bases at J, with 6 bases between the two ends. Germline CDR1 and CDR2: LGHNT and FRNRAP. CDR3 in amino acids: CASGLDKNGYTF. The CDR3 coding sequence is TGTGCTAGTGGTTTGGACAAGAATGGCTACACCTTC. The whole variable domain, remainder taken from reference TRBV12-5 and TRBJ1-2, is DARVTQTPRHKVTEMGQEVTMRCQPILGHNTVFWYRQTMMQGLELLAYFRNRAPLDDSGMPKDRFSAEMPDATLATLKIQPSEPRDSAVYFCASGLDKNGYTFGSGTRLTVV.

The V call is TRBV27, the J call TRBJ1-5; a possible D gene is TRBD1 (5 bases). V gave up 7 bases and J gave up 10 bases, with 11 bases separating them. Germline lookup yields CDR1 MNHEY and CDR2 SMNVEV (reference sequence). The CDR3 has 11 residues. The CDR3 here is CASTRGGPQHF. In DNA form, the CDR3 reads TGTGCCAGCACCCGGGGGGGACCCCAGCATTTT.

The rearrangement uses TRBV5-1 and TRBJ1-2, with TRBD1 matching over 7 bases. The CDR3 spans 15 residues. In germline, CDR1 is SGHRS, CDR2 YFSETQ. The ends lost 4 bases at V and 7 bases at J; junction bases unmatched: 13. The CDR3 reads CASSLSFDREAGYTF. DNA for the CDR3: TGCGCCAGCAGCCTCAGCTTCGACAGGGAAGCTGGCTACACCTTC.

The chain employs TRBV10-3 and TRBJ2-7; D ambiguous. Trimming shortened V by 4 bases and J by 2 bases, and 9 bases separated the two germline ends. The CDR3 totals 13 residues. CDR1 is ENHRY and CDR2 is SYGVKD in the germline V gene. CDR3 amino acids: CAISGFIAYEQYF. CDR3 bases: TGTGCCATCAGTGGATTCATAGCCTACGAGCAGTACTTC.

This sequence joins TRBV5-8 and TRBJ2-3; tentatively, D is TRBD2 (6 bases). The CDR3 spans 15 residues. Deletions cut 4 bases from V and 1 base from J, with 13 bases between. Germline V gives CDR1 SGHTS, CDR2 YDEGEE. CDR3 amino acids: CASSRGTSGTDTQYF. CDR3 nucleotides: TGTGCCAGCAGCCGCGGGACTTCCGGCACAGATACGCAGTATTTT. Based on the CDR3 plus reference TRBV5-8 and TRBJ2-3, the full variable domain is EAGVTQSPTHLIKTRGQQATLRCSPISGHTSVYWYQQALGLGLQFLLWYDEGEERNRGNFPPRFSGRQFPNYSSELNVNALELEDSALYLCASSRGTSGTDTQYFGPGTRLTVL.

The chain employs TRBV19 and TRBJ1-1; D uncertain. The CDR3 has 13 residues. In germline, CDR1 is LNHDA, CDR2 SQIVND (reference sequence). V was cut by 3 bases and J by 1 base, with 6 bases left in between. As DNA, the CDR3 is TGTGCCAGTAGTATGGGCCAGAACACTGAAGCTTTCTTT. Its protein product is CASSMGQNTEAFF.

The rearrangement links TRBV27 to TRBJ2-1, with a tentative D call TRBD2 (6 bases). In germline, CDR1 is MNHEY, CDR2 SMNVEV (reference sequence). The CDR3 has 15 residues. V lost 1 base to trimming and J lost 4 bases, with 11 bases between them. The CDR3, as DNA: TGTGCCAGCAGTTTATTGCCTAGCGAATACAATGAGCAGTTCTTC. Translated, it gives CASSLLPSEYNEQFF.

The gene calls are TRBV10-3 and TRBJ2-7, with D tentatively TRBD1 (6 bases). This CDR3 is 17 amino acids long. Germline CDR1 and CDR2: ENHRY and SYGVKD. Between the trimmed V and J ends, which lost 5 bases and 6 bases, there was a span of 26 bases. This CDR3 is CAISSKAPGANTREQYF. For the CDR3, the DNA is TGTGCCATCAGTTCTAAGGCCCCAGGGGCCAATACTCGCGAGCAGTACTTC.

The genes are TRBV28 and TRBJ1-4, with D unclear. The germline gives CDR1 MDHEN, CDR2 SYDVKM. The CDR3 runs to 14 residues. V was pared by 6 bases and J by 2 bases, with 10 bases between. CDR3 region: CASSSPGTNEKLFF. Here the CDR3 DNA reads TGTGCCAGCAGCTCGCCCGGGACTAATGAAAAACTGTTTTTT.